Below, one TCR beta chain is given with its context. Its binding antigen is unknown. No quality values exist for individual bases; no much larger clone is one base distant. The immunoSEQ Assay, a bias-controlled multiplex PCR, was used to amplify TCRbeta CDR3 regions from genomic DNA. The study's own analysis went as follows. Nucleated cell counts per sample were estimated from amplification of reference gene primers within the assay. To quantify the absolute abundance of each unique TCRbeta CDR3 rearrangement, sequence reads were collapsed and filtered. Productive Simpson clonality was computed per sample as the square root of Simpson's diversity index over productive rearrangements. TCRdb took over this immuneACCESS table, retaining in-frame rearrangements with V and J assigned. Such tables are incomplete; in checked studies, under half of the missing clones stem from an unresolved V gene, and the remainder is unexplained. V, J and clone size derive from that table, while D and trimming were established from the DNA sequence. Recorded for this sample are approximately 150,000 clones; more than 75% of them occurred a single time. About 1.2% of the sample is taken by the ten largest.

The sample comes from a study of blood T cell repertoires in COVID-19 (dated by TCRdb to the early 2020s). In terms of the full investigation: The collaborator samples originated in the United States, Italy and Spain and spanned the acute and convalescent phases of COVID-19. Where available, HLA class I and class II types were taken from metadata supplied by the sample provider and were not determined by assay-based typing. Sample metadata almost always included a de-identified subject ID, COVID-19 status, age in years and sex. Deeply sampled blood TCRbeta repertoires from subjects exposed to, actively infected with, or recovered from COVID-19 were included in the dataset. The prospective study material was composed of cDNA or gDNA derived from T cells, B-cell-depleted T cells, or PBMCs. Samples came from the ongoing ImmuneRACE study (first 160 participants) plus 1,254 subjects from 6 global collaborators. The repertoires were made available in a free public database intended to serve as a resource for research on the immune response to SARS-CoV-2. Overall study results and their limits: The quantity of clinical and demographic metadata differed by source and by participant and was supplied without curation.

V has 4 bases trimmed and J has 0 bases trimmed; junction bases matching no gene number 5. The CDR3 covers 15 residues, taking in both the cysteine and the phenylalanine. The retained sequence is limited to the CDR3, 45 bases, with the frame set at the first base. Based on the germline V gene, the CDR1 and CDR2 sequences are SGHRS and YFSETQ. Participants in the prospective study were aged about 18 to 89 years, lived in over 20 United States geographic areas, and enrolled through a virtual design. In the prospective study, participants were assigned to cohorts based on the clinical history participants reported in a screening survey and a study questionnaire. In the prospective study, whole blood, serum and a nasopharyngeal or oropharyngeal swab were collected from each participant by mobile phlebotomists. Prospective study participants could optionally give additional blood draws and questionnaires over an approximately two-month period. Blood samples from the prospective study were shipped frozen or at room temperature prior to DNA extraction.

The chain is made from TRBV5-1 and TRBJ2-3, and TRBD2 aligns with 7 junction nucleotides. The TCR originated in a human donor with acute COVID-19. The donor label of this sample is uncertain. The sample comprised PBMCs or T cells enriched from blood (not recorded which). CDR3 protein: CASSPVGGSTDTQYF. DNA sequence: TGCGCCAGCAGCCCCGTGGGGGGGAGCACAGATACGCAGTATTTT. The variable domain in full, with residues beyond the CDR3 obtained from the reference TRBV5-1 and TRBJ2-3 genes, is KAGVTQTPRYLIKTRGQQVTLSCSPISGHRSVSWYQQTPGQGLQFLFEYFSETQRNKGNFPGRFSGRQFSNSRSEMNVSTLELGDSALYLCASSPVGGSTDTQYFGPGTRLTVL.